The clone carrying this TCR beta chain was found many times. Its antigen is not identified. The sample comes from a study of T-cell reconstitution after alpha-beta-depleted transplantation in children. Points from the study as a whole: About two months after transplant, alpha-beta T cells reportedly came from several hundred expanded graft clones.

The germline CDR1 and CDR2 sequences are DFQATT and SNEGSKA (reference sequence). This CDR3 has 13 residues. Trimming removed 0 bases at V and 1 base at J, with 6 bases between. Researchers prepared the TCRbeta library using unique molecular identifiers, the study reports. TCRdb recomputed calls from the PCR reads with MiXCR, one row per CDR3 protein. The sample records fewer than 700,000 distinct CDR3 sequences, 23% being singletons. This chain links TRBV20-1 with TRBJ1-1; D call uncertain. The starting material was PBMCs, mostly from graft donor cells, obtained 360 days after TCRalphabeta/CD19-depleted stem cell transplant. The TCR sequence derives from a boy less than two years old who had a stem cell transplant for acute myeloid leukemia, so the T cells may come from the graft donor. CDR3 in amino acids: CSARDRRNTEAFF. Here the CDR3 DNA reads TGCAGTGCTAGAGATCGCAGGAACACTGAAGCTTTCTTT.